These T cell receptor beta chains were read from a single sample in a study of T cells in Graves' hyperthyroidism and ophthalmopathy. Each CDR3 protein gets one entry after TCRdb re-called the multiplex PCR reads with MiXCR. The sample records 660,000 or so distinct CDR3 sequences, around 20% being singletons. Source material: blood. The receptors here all came from a man under 40 with Graves' ophthalmopathy. The CDR3 runs from the conserved cysteine through the conserved F or W. The D gene is left open where the match is weak. For some rows the clone size is stated as once, few or many, or as a class when expanded; others skip it.

clone size	V gene	J gene	D gene	CDR3 protein	CDR3 DNA
-	TRBV20-1	TRBJ2-1	-	CSALDVSYNEQFF	TGCAGTGCCCTAGACGTGTCCTACAATGAGCAGTTCTTC
-	TRBV30	TRBJ2-1	TRBD2	CAWSWLAGGPNEQFF	TGTGCCTGGAGTTGGCTAGCGGGAGGTCCCAATGAGCAGTTCTTC
-	TRBV27	TRBJ2-7	TRBD1	CASSLFGTGGFDEQYF	TGTGCCAGCAGTTTGTTCGGGACAGGGGGTTTCGACGAGCAGTACTTC
-	TRBV15	TRBJ1-3	-	CATSTWDGGNTIYF	TGTGCCACCAGCACATGGGACGGGGGAAACACCATATATTTT
few	TRBV28	TRBJ1-1	-	CASRLQALVNTEAFF	TGTGCCAGCAGGCTACAGGCGCTTGTGAACACTGAAGCTTTCTTT
-	TRBV11-2	TRBJ2-7	TRBD1	CASSLGSGTGYEQYF	TGTGCCAGCAGCTTAGGTTCCGGGACAGGCTACGAGCAGTACTTC
-	TRBV14	TRBJ2-7	-	CASSPMSGTRSYEQYF	TGTGCCAGCAGCCCAATGTCCGGGACAAGGTCCTACGAGCAGTACTTC
-	TRBV7-9	TRBJ2-1	-	CASSSRLLTGNWEPSNNEQFF	TGTGCCAGCAGCTCTAGACTACTTACAGGGAATTGGGAACCCTCTAACAATGAGCAGTTCTTC
few	TRBV20-1	TRBJ2-7	TRBD2	CSARGGLAGGGYEQYF	TGCAGTGCTAGAGGAGGTCTAGCGGGAGGCGGCTACGAGCAGTACTTC
-	TRBV30	TRBJ2-7	-	CAWSTSGPYEQYF	TGTGCCTGGAGTACTAGTGGGCCCTACGAGCAGTACTTC
many	TRBV20-1	TRBJ2-7	TRBD1	CSATGTDSYEQYF	TGCAGTGCTACCGGGACAGATTCCTACGAGCAGTACTTC
many	TRBV28	TRBJ1-1	-	CASSAALITGRLNTEAFF	TGTGCCAGCAGTGCCGCCCTTATCACGGGGCGGTTAAACACTGAAGCTTTCTTT
few	TRBV2	TRBJ2-7	-	CASSEIYSYEQYF	TGTGCCAGCAGTGAGATATACTCCTACGAGCAGTACTTC
-	TRBV9	TRBJ2-1	TRBD2	CASSVDGGGTSGYNEQFF	TGTGCCAGCAGCGTAGATGGGGGGGGGACTAGCGGATACAATGAGCAGTTCTTC
few	TRBV29-1	TRBJ2-7	TRBD2	CSVEGLAESSYEQYF	TGCAGCGTTGAGGGACTAGCGGAAAGCTCCTACGAGCAGTACTTC
few	TRBV29-1	TRBJ1-1	-	CSVLREVEAFF	TGCAGCGTCCTCAGGGAGGTTGAAGCTTTCTTT
few	TRBV28	TRBJ1-6	TRBD1	CASSLASGQPSPLHF	TGTGCCAGCAGTCTCGCTTCGGGACAGCCTTCACCCCTCCACTTT
-	TRBV7-8	TRBJ2-7	-	CASSSAQYIQGQYF	TGTGCCAGCAGCTCTGCACAGTATATCCAGGGGCAGTACTTC
once	TRBV20-1	TRBJ2-7	TRBD1	CSARTGSSEQYF	TGCAGTGCTAGGACAGGGAGTTCCGAGCAGTACTTC
-	TRBV24-1	TRBJ2-3	-	CATSDFEADTQYF	TGTGCCACCAGTGATTTTGAGGCAGATACGCAGTATTTT
-	TRBV9	TRBJ2-1	-	CASSVFPAVDEQFF	TGTGCCAGCAGCGTTTTCCCTGCGGTAGATGAGCAGTTCTTC
-	TRBV7-3	TRBJ2-3	TRBD1	CASSQRQGAIDTQYF	TGTGCCAGCAGCCAAAGACAGGGGGCCATAGATACGCAGTATTTT
many	TRBV7-2	TRBJ2-3	-	CASSSQGYDTQYF	TGTGCCAGCAGCTCGCAGGGGTACGATACGCAGTATTTT
many	TRBV28	TRBJ2-7	-	CASSLRLLYEQYF	TGTGCCAGCAGTTTGAGACTCTTGTACGAGCAGTACTTC
many	TRBV20-1	TRBJ2-3	-	CSARVWRSTDTQYF	TGCAGTGCTAGAGTCTGGCGAAGCACAGATACGCAGTATTTT
-	TRBV29-1	TRBJ2-5	-	CSVGTETQYF	TGCAGCGTTGGGACAGAGACCCAGTACTTC
-	TRBV5-1	TRBJ2-2	TRBD1	CASSQGQETGELFF	TGCGCCAGCAGCCAGGGACAGGAGACCGGGGAGCTGTTTTTT
many	TRBV5-6	TRBJ2-7	TRBD1	CASSAGTAAEQYF	TGTGCCAGCAGCGCCGGGACAGCGGCCGAGCAGTACTTC
few	TRBV6-2/TRBV6-3	TRBJ1-4	TRBD1	CASRPGQGATNEKLFF	TGTGCCAGCAGACCCGGACAGGGGGCAACTAATGAAAAACTGTTTTTT
few	TRBV3-1	TRBJ1-4	-	CASSQQGYNEKLFF	TGTGCCAGCAGCCAACAGGGGTATAATGAAAAACTGTTTTTT
many	TRBV29-1	TRBJ1-1	-	CSVGWAQAEAFF	TGCAGCGTTGGTTGGGCACAGGCGGAAGCTTTCTTT
-	TRBV7-2	TRBJ1-3	-	CASSLEPAQTGNTIYF	TGTGCCAGCAGCTTAGAGCCCGCGCAGACTGGAAACACCATATATTTT
-	TRBV19	TRBJ2-1	-	CASTLSESSYNEQFF	TGTGCCAGTACCCTTAGCGAGAGCTCCTACAATGAGCAGTTCTTC
-	TRBV6-1	TRBJ1-1	TRBD1	CASSEGDRGTEAFF	TGTGCCAGCAGTGAAGGGGACAGGGGCACTGAAGCTTTCTTT
-	TRBV4-1	TRBJ2-6	TRBD1	CASTLGQGARGANVLTF	TGCGCCAGCACGCTGGGACAGGGGGCGCGTGGGGCCAACGTCCTGACTTTC
many	TRBV5-1	TRBJ2-2	-	CASSGDRTGELFF	TGCGCCAGCAGCGGCGACAGGACCGGGGAGCTGTTTTTT
few	TRBV7-9	TRBJ2-7	TRBD1	CASSQPGTGYEQYF	TGTGCCAGCAGCCAACCCGGGACAGGGTACGAGCAGTACTTC
-	TRBV2	TRBJ2-1	TRBD1	CASSEVGTVSYNEQFF	TGTGCCAGCAGTGAAGTAGGGACAGTCTCCTACAATGAGCAGTTCTTC
-	TRBV2	TRBJ2-1	-	CASSEWGTQFF	TGTGCCAGCAGTGAATGGGGGACGCAGTTCTTC
-	TRBV9	TRBJ2-4	-	CASSVGLQNIQYF	TGTGCCAGCAGCGTAGGACTACAAAACATTCAGTACTTC
many	TRBV20-1	TRBJ2-5	TRBD2	CSARALTSGPGGETQYF	TGCAGTGCTAGAGCTCTGACTAGCGGTCCGGGAGGAGAGACCCAGTACTTC
-	TRBV5-1	TRBJ1-4	-	CASSLGSVNEKLFF	TGCGCCAGCAGCTTGGGGTCGGTAAATGAAAAACTGTTTTTT
-	TRBV20-1	TRBJ1-2	TRBD1	CSARTGGDYGYTF	TGCAGTGCTCGGACAGGGGGCGACTATGGCTACACCTTC
-	TRBV15	TRBJ2-3	-	CATSRDLSTDTQYF	TGTGCCACCAGCAGAGATTTATCCACAGATACGCAGTATTTT
-	TRBV6-2/TRBV6-3	TRBJ2-7	-	CASSYQPGQPTVSTYEQYF	TGTGCCAGCAGTTACCAACCGGGACAACCTACTGTCTCCACCTACGAGCAGTACTTC
many	TRBV18	TRBJ1-1	-	CASSMDGNTEAFF	TGTGCCAGCTCGATGGACGGAAACACTGAAGCTTTCTTT